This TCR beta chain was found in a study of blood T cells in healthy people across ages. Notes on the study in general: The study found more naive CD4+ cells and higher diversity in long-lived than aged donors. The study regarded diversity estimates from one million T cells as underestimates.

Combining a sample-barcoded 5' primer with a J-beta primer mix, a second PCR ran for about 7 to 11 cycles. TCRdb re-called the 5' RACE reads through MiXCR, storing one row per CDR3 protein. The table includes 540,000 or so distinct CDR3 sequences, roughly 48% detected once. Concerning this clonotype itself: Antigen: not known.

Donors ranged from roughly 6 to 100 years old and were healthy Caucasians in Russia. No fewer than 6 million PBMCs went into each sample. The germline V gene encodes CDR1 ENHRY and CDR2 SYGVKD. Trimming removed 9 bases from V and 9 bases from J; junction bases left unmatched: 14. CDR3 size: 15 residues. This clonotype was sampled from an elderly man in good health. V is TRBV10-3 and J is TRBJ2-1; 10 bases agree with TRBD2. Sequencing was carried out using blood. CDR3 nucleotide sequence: TGTGCCATTCATCCAGGACGAGCGGGAGGGTTTGAGCAGTTCTTC. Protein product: CAIHPGRAGGFEQFF.